One T cell receptor beta chain is described in this entry. This sample is part of a study of blood T cell repertoires in COVID-19. The overall study: Spain, Italy and the United States supplied samples that represented acute and convalescent COVID-19. PBMCs, B-cell-depleted T cells, or T cells provided the cDNA or gDNA that made up the material.

Authors' data handling: Amplification of reference gene primers was used by the study to estimate nucleated cell counts. The method was immunoSEQ multiplex PCR; TCRdb's version includes in-frame clones alone and lacks a portion of them. V and J calls plus clone size are reproduced from that table; the DNA served to infer D and trimming. Found here are around 52,000 clones, about four fifths of them singletons; the top ten hold more than 8%. From germline, CDR1 is DFQATT and CDR2 SNEGSKA (reference sequence). This CDR3 region has 15 residues. V was trimmed by 3 bases and J by 5 bases, leaving 19 bases between them.

Sequencing used peripheral blood. The chain links TRBV20-1 to TRBJ2-5; TRBD2 might be the D (5 bases). The receptor was isolated from a woman of 80 years or more with acute or convalescent COVID-19. CDR3 in amino acids: CSASTRGGRAETQYF. As DNA, the CDR3 is TGCAGTGCTAGTACCCGAGGAGGCCGCGCTGAGACCCAGTACTTC.